This TCR beta chain was sequenced in a study of cytomegalovirus exposure and HLA in healthy donors. Findings of the study overall: Later on, an analysis found that several of the most significant clusters appeared to be linked to common viral pathogens, which included parvovirus B19.

All donors participated as healthy donors of bone marrow. Primers included in the PCR were 60 Vbeta and 13 Jbeta primers. As originally analysed: Later, an analysis found 65 million to 85 million unique TCR beta chains, and around 10 million of these were shared. TCRdb keeps only in-frame clones here, not all; method: immunoSEQ multiplex PCR. The V and J calls and the clone size are those of that table, but D and trimming were determined from the DNA. Here the sample spans 50,000 to 75,000 clones, under 80% being singletons. As concerns this clone: Its target is not known.

The sequencing input was PBMCs. The receptor comes from a man younger than 40 in good health and CMV-seropositive.

CDR3 DNA sequence: TGCGCCAGCAGCCAAGAACAAGCAACTAATGAAAAACTGTTTTTT. It encodes CASSQEQATNEKLFF. This chain connects TRBV4-3 to TRBJ1-4, with no clear D. Germline-derived CDR1 and CDR2 are LGHNA and YSLEER. V was clipped by 0 bases and J by 0 bases, with 5 bases between them. The CDR3 length is 15 residues.